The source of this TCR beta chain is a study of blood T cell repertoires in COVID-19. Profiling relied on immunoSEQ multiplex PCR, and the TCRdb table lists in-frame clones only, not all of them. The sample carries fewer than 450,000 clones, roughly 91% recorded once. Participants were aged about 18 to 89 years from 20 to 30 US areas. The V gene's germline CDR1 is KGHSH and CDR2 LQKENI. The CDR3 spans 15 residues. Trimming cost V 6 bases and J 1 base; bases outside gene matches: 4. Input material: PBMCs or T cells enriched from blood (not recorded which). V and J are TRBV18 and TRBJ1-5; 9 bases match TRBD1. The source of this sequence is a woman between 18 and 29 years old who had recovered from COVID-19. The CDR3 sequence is CASSPGQGSNQPQHF. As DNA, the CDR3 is TGTGCCAGCTCTCCAGGACAGGGGAGCAATCAGCCCCAGCATTTT.